Below, 18 T cell receptor beta chains from the same sample are listed, as sequenced in a study of blood T cell repertoires in COVID-19. Sequencing used immunoSEQ multiplex PCR; TCRdb keeps in-frame clones, though not all of them. This table holds a few hundred thousand clones, 75% to 90% found once. Sequenced sample: peripheral blood. Receptors originate from a woman aged 18-29 years with acute or convalescent COVID-19.

The CDR3 nucleotides are TGTGCCACCAGTGATCGCCTAGCGGGGGCCTACAATGAGCAGTTCTTC. This encodes CATSDRLAGAYNEQFF. J is TRBJ2-1 and V is TRBV24-1; the match to TRBD2 covers 10 bases. CDR3 length equals 16 residues. The trim removed 3 bases at V and 2 bases at J, leaving 3 bases unmatched. Looked up from germline, CDR1 is KGHDR and CDR2 is SFDVKD.

The chain recombines TRBV5-1 with TRBJ1-1; TRBD1 matches at 7 bases. The CDR3 extends over 13 amino acids. The V gene end was trimmed by 5 bases and the J gene end by 1 base; junction bases not matched to a gene: 2. The germline gives CDR1 SGHRS, CDR2 YFSETQ. CDR3 DNA sequence: TGCGCCAGCAGTGAGGGGGCGAACACTGAAGCTTTCTTT. Encoded protein: CASSEGANTEAFF.

The chain carries TRBV2 and TRBJ2-5; D unresolved. The CDR3 runs to 11 residues. Trimming took 8 bases from V and 0 from J, leaving 4 bases between them. Germline assignment: CDR1 SNHLY and CDR2 FYNNEI. The DNA for the CDR3 is TGTGCCAGCCAGTACCAAGAGACCCAGTACTTC. This sequence encodes CASQYQETQYF.

The chain is built from TRBV9 and TRBJ2-3, with TRBD1 identical over 9 bases. The CDR3 has 15 residues. J lost 2 bases, V lost 7 bases, and 8 bases had no gene match. CDR1 and CDR2 (germline): SGDLS, YYNGEE. CDR3 sequence reads: CASGEGQGLTDTQYF. As DNA, the CDR3 is TGTGCCAGCGGAGAGGGACAGGGACTCACAGATACGCAGTATTTT. Using reference TRBV9 and TRBJ2-3 for the parts outside the CDR3, the full variable domain is DSGVTQTPKHLITATGQRVTLRCSPRSGDLSVYWYQQSLDQGLQFLIQYYNGEERAKGNILERFSAQQFPDLHSELNLSSLELGDSALYFCASGEGQGLTDTQYFGPGTRLTVL.

This clone was counted a single time. The genes are TRBV5-6 and TRBJ1-4; perhaps TRBD1 as D (6 bases). The V end was cut by 4 bases, the J end by 8 bases, with 15 bases between. This CDR3 has 14 residues. CDR1 SGHDT and CDR2 YYEEEE come from the germline V gene. This CDR3 is CASSQRGGREKLFF. CDR3 coding DNA: TGTGCCAGCAGCCAGCGGGGGGGCCGGGAAAAACTGTTTTTT.

The V call is TRBV6-5, the J call TRBJ2-7; 9 nucleotides agree with TRBD1. CDR3 size: 14 residues. Per germline, CDR1 MNHEY and CDR2 SVGAGI. V lost 10 bases and J lost 5; bases outside the gene matches: 12. CDR3 nucleotides: TGTGCCACACCATTGGACAGGGGAGGGCACGAGCAGTACTTC. Residues: CATPLDRGGHEQYF.

This chain uses TRBV20-1 with TRBJ2-5; D is undetermined. The CDR3 has 11 amino acids. Germline V gene data show CDR1 as DFQATT and CDR2 as SNEGSKA (reference sequence). V lost 5 bases and J lost 4, with 8 bases in between. The CDR3 reads CSAYTTETQYF. The CDR3 DNA reads as TGCAGTGCTTATACTACAGAGACCCAGTACTTC.

This sequence joins TRBV5-1 and TRBJ2-7; no reliable D call. Germline lookup yields CDR1 SGHRS and CDR2 YFSETQ. V dropped 1 base and J dropped 5 bases, with 7 bases sitting between them. This CDR3 is built from 12 residues. The CDR3 DNA sequence: TGCGCCAGCAGCTTGTCTAGTAACGAGCAGTACTTC. This codes for CASSLSSNEQYF.

This chain connects TRBV18 to TRBJ1-3; the D is unclear. CDR3 length equals 12 residues. V was shortened by 3 bases and J by 11 bases, with 11 bases between the two germline ends. Germline CDR1 and CDR2: KGHSH and LQKENI. The CDR3 loop is CASSPIWAPIYF. The CDR3 region has the DNA TGTGCCAGCTCACCTATATGGGCCCCCATATATTTT.

The chain combines TRBV2 with TRBJ2-1, with D hard to call. The V and J ends lost 8 bases and 4 bases respectively, with 15 bases between them. From germline, CDR1 is SNHLY and CDR2 FYNNEI. The CDR3 length is 14 residues. The CDR3 DNA follows: TGTGCCAGCGACGAGAGGCCTCCTTACAATGAGCAGTTCTTC. Amino acid sequence: CASDERPPYNEQFF.

V is TRBV9 and J is TRBJ2-6, with 10 bases matching TRBD1. Germline V lookup: CDR1 SGDLS, CDR2 YYNGEE. The V and J ends lost 0 bases and 2 bases, in that order; junction bases with no gene match: 11. The CDR3 totals 20 residues. The CDR3 protein is CASSVEGVQTGGAGANVLTF. The DNA of the CDR3 is TGTGCCAGCAGCGTAGAGGGAGTTCAGACAGGGGGCGCTGGGGCCAACGTCCTGACTTTC.

This clone was seen a handful of times. This sequence joins TRBV18 and TRBJ1-2; a possible D gene is TRBD1 (6 bases). Germline-derived CDR1 and CDR2 are KGHSH and LQKENI. CDR3 length: 13 amino acids. Trimming took off 3 bases at V and 4 bases at J, with 9 bases between the two ends. The CDR3 protein is CASSPGAAYGYTF. CDR3 DNA sequence: TGTGCCAGCTCACCGGGGGCGGCCTATGGCTACACCTTC.

CDR3 sequence reads: CASSPTDRVKGQPQHF. CDR3 DNA: TGTGCCAGCAGCCCGACTGACAGGGTAAAGGGGCAGCCCCAGCATTTT. V usage is TRBV7-8 and J usage is TRBJ1-5, with 7 bases lining up with TRBD1. Trimming cost V 5 bases and J 7 bases; bases outside gene matches: 14. Germline V lookup: CDR1 SGHVS, CDR2 FQNEAQ. This CDR3 is built from 16 residues.

J is TRBJ2-3 and V is TRBV7-9, with TRBD1 matching 7 bases. Germline values: CDR1 SEHNR, CDR2 FQNEAQ (reference sequence). This CDR3 contains 15 residues. Trimming removed 3 bases from V and 5 bases from J; junction bases left unmatched: 8. The CDR3 DNA sequence: TGTGCCAGCAGCTTGACGACAGGGTTAGTAGATACGCAGTATTTT. Its protein product is CASSLTTGLVDTQYF.

This chain uses TRBV27 with TRBJ2-3; D unclear. The CDR3 is 13 residues long. V was pared by 4 bases and J by 2 bases, with 7 bases between. Germline CDR1 MNHEY, CDR2 SMNVEV (reference sequence). CDR3 region: CASSSRHTDTQYF. CDR3 nucleotide sequence: TGTGCCAGCAGTTCTAGGCACACAGATACGCAGTATTTT.

In nucleotides, the CDR3 is TGTGCCACCAGTGCCCCCCGGGGGGAGTCCTACAATGAGCAGTTCTTC. Translating gives CATSAPRGESYNEQFF. The chain recombines TRBV24-1 with TRBJ2-1, with TRBD2 identical over 7 bases. Germline V CDR1 and CDR2: KGHDR, SFDVKD. CDR3 length equals 16 residues. The ends lost 5 bases at V and 1 base at J; junction bases unmatched: 7.

This clone was found once. V usage is TRBV19 and J usage is TRBJ2-2; 11 positions agree with TRBD2. This CDR3 has 18 amino acids. CDR1 and CDR2 from the germline V gene are LNHDA and SQIVND (reference sequence). J was trimmed by 6 bases and V by 6 bases; bases with no gene match: 15. The CDR3 protein is CASRIGTSGGWDAGELFF. The CDR3, as DNA: TGTGCCAGTAGGATTGGGACTAGCGGAGGGTGGGACGCCGGGGAGCTGTTTTTT. The full variable domain, with the rest looked up from reference TRBV19 and TRBJ2-2, is DGGITQSPKYLFRKEGQNVTLSCEQNLNHDAMYWYRQDPGQGLRLIYYSQIVNDFQKGDIAEGYSVSREKKESFPLTVTSAQKNPTAFYLCASRIGTSGGWDAGELFFGEGSRLTVL.

The rearrangement links TRBV7-8 to TRBJ1-2, with TRBD1 identical over 7 bases. Germline V gene data show CDR1 as SGHVS and CDR2 as FQNEAQ. This CDR3 contains 14 residues. The V segment lost 5 bases and the J segment 7 bases; nucleotides outside the gene matches: 10. CDR3 nucleotide sequence: TGTGCCAGCAGCCCGATGACAGGGAGTAGTGGCTACACCTTC. It codes for CASSPMTGSSGYTF.